This record concerns one T cell receptor (beta chain) sequence. CDR1 and CDR2 (germline): LNHDA, SQIVND (reference sequence). The CDR3 totals 20 residues. Trimming removed 4 bases at V and 0 bases at J, with 22 bases between. Authors' analysis steps: Reference gene primers were amplified, and this amplification served to estimate nucleated cell counts. Clones were read by immunoSEQ multiplex PCR, and TCRdb kept only the in-frame ones, dropping some. V and J calls plus clone size are reproduced from that table; the DNA served to infer D and trimming. The table includes about 130,000 clones, 75% to 90% detected once. The data are from a study of blood T cell repertoires in COVID-19. Turning to the study itself: Material from acute and convalescent COVID-19 was sourced from the United States, Italy and Spain. In each case, the material was cDNA or gDNA derived from T cells, B-cell-depleted T cells, or PBMCs.

The TCR originated in a man in his fifties with active or convalescent COVID-19. V and J are TRBV19 and TRBJ2-6; D perhaps matches TRBD1 (7 bases). Source material: peripheral blood. In DNA form, the CDR3 reads TGTGCCAGTAGTACAACAGGACCTTGGGGGGACAGCTCTGGGGCCAACGTCCTGACTTTC. Residues: CASSTTGPWGDSSGANVLTF.